This T cell receptor (beta chain) derives from a study of beta chain features in type 1 diabetes. Every bit of the isolated RNA underwent reverse transcription, so sequencing read expressed TCRB transcripts. Assay used: immunoSEQ multiplex PCR; TCRdb lists only in-frame clones, some missing. Of 250,000 to 300,000 clones detected, roughly an eighth appear once; the ten largest clones hold around 0.016%. Trimming removed 2 bases from V and 8 bases from J; junction bases left unmatched: 4. The V gene's germline CDR1 is GTSNPN and CDR2 SVGIG (reference sequence). The CDR3 extends over 13 amino acids. This clone has only a few counts. Its antigen is unknown. General study results and limits: Compared with healthy donors, patients appeared to share more similar naive, central memory and regulatory TCRB repertoires. In every one of the four CD4+ subsets, TCRB CDR3s were moderately but significantly shorter in Type 1 diabetes patients. VDJ junctions sequenced from type 1 diabetes patients showed fewer insertions and more deletions.

The material sequenced was naive CD4+ T cells from blood. This receptor was taken from a young man with type 1 diabetes. The chain is built from TRBV30 and TRBJ1-2, with TRBD1 matching 11 bases. This CDR3 reads CAWSLGQGVGYTF. CDR3 nucleotides: TGTGCCTGGAGTCTGGGACAGGGGGTCGGCTACACCTTC. Together with reference TRBV30 and TRBJ1-2, the CDR3 gives the full variable domain: SQTIHQWPATLVQPVGSPLSLECTVEGTSNPNLYWYRQAAGRGLQLLFYSVGIGQISSEVPQNLSASRPQDRQFILSSKKLLLSDSGFYLCAWSLGQGVGYTFGSGTRLTVV.